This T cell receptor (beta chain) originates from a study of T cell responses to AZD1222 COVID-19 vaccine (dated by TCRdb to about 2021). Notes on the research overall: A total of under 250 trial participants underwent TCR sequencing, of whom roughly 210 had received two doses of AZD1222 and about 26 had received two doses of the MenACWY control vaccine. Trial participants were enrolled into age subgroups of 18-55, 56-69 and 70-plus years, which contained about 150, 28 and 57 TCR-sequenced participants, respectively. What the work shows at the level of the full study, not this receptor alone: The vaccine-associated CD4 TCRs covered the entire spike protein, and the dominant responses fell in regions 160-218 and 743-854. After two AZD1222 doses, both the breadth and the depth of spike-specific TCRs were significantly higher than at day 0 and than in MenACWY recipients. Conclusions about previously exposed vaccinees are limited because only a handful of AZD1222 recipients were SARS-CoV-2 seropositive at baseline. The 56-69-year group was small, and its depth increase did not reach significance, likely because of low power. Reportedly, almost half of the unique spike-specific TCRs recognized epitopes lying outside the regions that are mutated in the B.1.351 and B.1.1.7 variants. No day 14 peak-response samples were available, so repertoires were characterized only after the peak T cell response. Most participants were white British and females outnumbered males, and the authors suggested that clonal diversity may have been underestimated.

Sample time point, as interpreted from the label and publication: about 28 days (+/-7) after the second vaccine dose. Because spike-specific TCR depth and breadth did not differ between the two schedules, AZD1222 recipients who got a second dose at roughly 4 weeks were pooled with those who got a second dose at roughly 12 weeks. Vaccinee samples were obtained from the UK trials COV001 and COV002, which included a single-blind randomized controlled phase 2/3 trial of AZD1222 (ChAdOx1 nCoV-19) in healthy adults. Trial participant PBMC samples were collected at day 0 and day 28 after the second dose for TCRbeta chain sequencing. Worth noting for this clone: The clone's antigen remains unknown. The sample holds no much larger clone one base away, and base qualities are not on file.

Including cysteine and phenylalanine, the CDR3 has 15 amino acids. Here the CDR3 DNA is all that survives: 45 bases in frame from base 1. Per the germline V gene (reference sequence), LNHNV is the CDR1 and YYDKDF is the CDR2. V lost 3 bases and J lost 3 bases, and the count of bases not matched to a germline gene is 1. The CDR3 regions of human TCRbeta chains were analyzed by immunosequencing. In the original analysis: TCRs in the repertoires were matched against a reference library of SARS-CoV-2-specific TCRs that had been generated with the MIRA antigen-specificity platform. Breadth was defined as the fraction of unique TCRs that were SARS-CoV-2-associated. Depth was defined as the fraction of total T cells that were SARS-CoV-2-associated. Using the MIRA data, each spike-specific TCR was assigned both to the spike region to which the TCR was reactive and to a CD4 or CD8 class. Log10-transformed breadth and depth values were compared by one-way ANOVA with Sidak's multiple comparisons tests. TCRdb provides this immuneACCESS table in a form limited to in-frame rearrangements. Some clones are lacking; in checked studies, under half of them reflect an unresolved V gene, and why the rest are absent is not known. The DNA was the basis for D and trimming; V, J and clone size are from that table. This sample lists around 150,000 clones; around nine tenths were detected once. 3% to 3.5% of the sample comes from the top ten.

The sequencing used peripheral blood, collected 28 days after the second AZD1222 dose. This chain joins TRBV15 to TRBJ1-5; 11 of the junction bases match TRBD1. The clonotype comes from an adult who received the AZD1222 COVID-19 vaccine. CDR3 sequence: CATSRDRGPNQPQHF. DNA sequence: TGTGCCACCAGCAGGGACAGGGGGCCCAATCAGCCCCAGCATTTT.